This is a list of T cell receptor beta chains from one sample in a study of blood T cell repertoires in COVID-19. Profiling relied on immunoSEQ multiplex PCR, and the TCRdb table lists in-frame clones only, not all of them. The table shows about 200,000 clones, with around 86% occurring only once. Sequencing was carried out using peripheral blood. These receptors all stem from a woman older than 75 with COVID-19, enrolled during active disease. Each CDR3 is given with its conserved first and last residue. D genes are given only for firm matches. The size field is filled for only some rows; it gives once, few, many or a size class.

V gene	J gene	clone size	D gene	CDR3 protein	CDR3 DNA
TRBV2	TRBJ2-3	NA	TRBD2	CASSGRAGGTDTQYF	TGTGCCAGCAGCGGGCGTGCGGGAGGAACAGATACGCAGTATTTT
TRBV5-4	TRBJ1-1	NA	TRBD1	CASSSRTGQANTEAFF	TGTGCCAGCAGCTCTCGAACTGGACAGGCGAACACTGAAGCTTTCTTT
TRBV29-1	TRBJ1-2	NA	TRBD1	CSVGDSVNYGYTF	TGCAGCGTTGGGGACAGCGTAAACTATGGCTACACCTTC
TRBV5-1	TRBJ1-1	NA	NA	CASSLGAGQNTEAFF	TGCGCCAGCAGCTTGGGTGCAGGCCAGAACACTGAAGCTTTCTTT
TRBV19	TRBJ2-7	NA	NA	CAGPPEQYF	TGTGCCGGCCCCCCCGAGCAGTACTTC
TRBV15	TRBJ1-2	few	TRBD1	CATSRDPSGGSGYTF	TGTGCCACCAGCAGAGACCCTTCAGGGGGCTCTGGCTACACCTTC
TRBV30	TRBJ2-7	NA	NA	CAWSVWGEPPYEQYF	TGTGCCTGGAGCGTCTGGGGGGAACCCCCCTACGAGCAGTACTTC
TRBV10-1	TRBJ1-1	NA	TRBD1	CASSTGKNTEAFF	TGCGCCAGCTCGACAGGGAAGAACACTGAAGCTTTCTTT
TRBV6-2/TRBV6-3	TRBJ2-1	NA	NA	CASSYPGGPRIIYEQFF	TGTGCCAGCAGTTACCCCGGGGGGCCCAGGATTATCTATGAGCAGTTCTTC
TRBV6-5	TRBJ1-5	NA	TRBD1	CATDRGYQPQHF	TGTGCCACGGACAGGGGTTATCAGCCCCAGCATTTT
TRBV9	TRBJ1-1	NA	NA	CASSVGSEGRAFF	TGTGCCAGCAGCGTCGGAAGTGAGGGCCGGGCTTTCTTT
TRBV27	TRBJ2-1	NA	TRBD1	CASSLQVLQGAGNEQFF	TGTGCCAGCAGTTTACAGGTTTTACAGGGGGCCGGCAATGAGCAGTTCTTC
TRBV10-3	TRBJ1-2	NA	NA	CAISSGWGYTF	TGTGCCATCAGTTCAGGCTGGGGCTACACCTTC
TRBV11-2	TRBJ2-1	once	NA	CASSHGRGAGNEQFF	TGTGCCAGCAGCCACGGCAGAGGGGCGGGGAATGAGCAGTTCTTC
TRBV5-6	TRBJ2-7	few	NA	CASSFFTEQGPSYEQYF	TGTGCCAGCAGCTTTTTTACCGAACAGGGTCCGTCCTACGAGCAGTACTTC
TRBV5-1	TRBJ2-7	NA	NA	CASSSSYEQYF	TGCGCCAGCTCCTCGTCCTACGAGCAGTACTTC
TRBV3-1/TRBV3-2	TRBJ2-7	once	TRBD1	CASSQVLQGSNEQYF	TGTGCCAGCAGCCAGGTTTTACAGGGGTCCAACGAGCAGTACTTC
TRBV5-1	TRBJ1-1	once	TRBD1	CASTTTATGRTEAFF	TGCGCCAGCACCACAACCGCGACAGGGAGGACTGAAGCTTTCTTT
TRBV7-2	TRBJ2-7	NA	TRBD2	CASSARLAGAYEQYF	TGTGCCAGCAGCGCCCGACTAGCGGGAGCCTACGAGCAGTACTTC
TRBV2	TRBJ2-7	NA	TRBD1	CASSRQGSSYEQYF	TGTGCCAGCAGTAGACAGGGGTCCTCCTACGAGCAGTACTTC
TRBV5-1	TRBJ1-6	NA	TRBD1	CASSFTGTANSPLHF	TGCGCCAGCAGCTTCACCGGGACAGCCAATTCACCCCTCCACTTT
TRBV24-1	TRBJ1-5	NA	NA	CATSVNMQGRGNQPQHF	TGTGCCACCAGTGTTAATATGCAGGGTAGAGGCAATCAGCCCCAGCATTTT
TRBV3-1/TRBV3-2	TRBJ2-7	NA	NA	CASSRGSAYEQYF	TGTGCCAGCAGCCGCGGATCAGCCTACGAGCAGTACTTC
TRBV19	TRBJ2-2	NA	NA	CASSNEKRRGTGELFF	TGTGCCAGTAGTAACGAAAAGCGAAGAGGCACCGGGGAGCTGTTTTTT
TRBV11-2	TRBJ1-2	NA	TRBD1	CASSLGPFYDRAANYGYTF	TGTGCCAGCAGCTTAGGCCCTTTTTATGACAGGGCCGCAAACTATGGCTACACCTTC
TRBV6-5	TRBJ2-3	NA	NA	CASTLRVGTDTQYF	TGTGCCAGCACCCTCAGGGTCGGAACAGATACGCAGTATTTT
TRBV11-3	TRBJ2-1	few	TRBD2	CASSSSGPYNEQFF	TGTGCCAGCAGCTCTAGCGGGCCTTACAATGAGCAGTTCTTC
TRBV7-2	TRBJ2-1	NA	TRBD2	CASSLVRGGGLEQFF	TGTGCCAGCAGCTTAGTCCGGGGCGGGGGTTTAGAGCAGTTCTTC